Presented here are 29 T cell receptor beta chains from one specimen sequenced in a study of shared clonotypes between healthy human individuals. As defined, naive CD8 cells were CD45RO-negative and positively selected for CCR7, with terminally differentiated effector memory CD45RA+ cells excluded. Clones were sequenced by immunoSEQ multiplex PCR, and TCRdb holds only the in-frame ones, with some missing. The sample contains roughly 2 million clones, about 95% of which appear only once. The specimen sequenced was naive CD8+ T cells sorted from blood. These receptors were taken from a man aged 18 to 29 in good health.

CDR3 coding DNA: TGTGCCAGCAGCAAACGAGACGAGGGGACCGGGGAGCTGTTTTTT. Protein product: CASSKRDEGTGELFF. V gene TRBV6-5 combines with J gene TRBJ2-2; D is perhaps TRBD1 or TRBD2 (5 bases each). This CDR3 comprises 15 residues. The germline V gene has CDR1 MNHEY and CDR2 SVGAGI. The V end was cut by 6 bases, the J end by 5 bases, with 16 bases between.

The rearrangement uses TRBV13 and TRBJ1-1; 12 bases are shared with TRBD1. The CDR3 is 15 amino acids. With V trimmed by 5 bases and J by 8 bases, 9 bases remained unmatched. The V gene's germline CDR1 is PRHDT and CDR2 FYEKMQ (reference sequence). CDR3 in amino acids: CASSGSGQGAAEAFF. CDR3 nucleotide sequence: TGTGCCAGCAGCGGATCGGGACAGGGGGCTGCCGAAGCTTTCTTT.

The sample holds one count of this clone. V usage is TRBV7-9 and J usage is TRBJ2-1; 12 nucleotides match TRBD2. Germline loops: CDR1 SEHNR, CDR2 FQNEAQ (reference sequence). The length of the CDR3 is 15 residues. Trimming removed 5 bases from V and 8 bases from J; junction bases left unmatched: 7. Here the CDR3 DNA reads TGTGCCAGCAGCCCGACTAGCGGGAGAGGCCATGAGCAGTTCTTC. Translation: CASSPTSGRGHEQFF.

The J gene is TRBJ1-2, the V gene TRBV27; no definite D call. The CDR3 totals 13 residues. Germline loops: CDR1 MNHEY, CDR2 SMNVEV (reference sequence). V dropped 6 bases and J dropped 4 bases, with 12 bases sitting between them. The CDR3 loop reads CASSPGQFYGYTF. DNA of the CDR3: TGTGCCAGCAGCCCCGGGCAGTTCTATGGCTACACCTTC.

V is TRBV28 and J is TRBJ1-1; D remains ambiguous. V gave up 3 bases and J gave up 4 bases, with 9 bases separating them. The CDR3 runs to 13 residues. Germline CDR1 reads MDHEN; CDR2 reads SYDVKM. The CDR3 protein is CASSLWGSTEAFF. CDR3 nucleotides: TGTGCCAGCAGTTTGTGGGGTAGCACTGAAGCTTTCTTT.

The chain combines TRBV4-3 with TRBJ2-7, with D possibly TRBD2 on 6 matching bases. Trimming removed 0 bases at V and 1 base at J, with 10 bases between. CDR3 length: 15 residues. CDR1 is LGHNA and CDR2 is YSLEER in the germline V gene. The CDR3 coding sequence is TGCGCCAGCAGCCAAGAATCGGGAGAATCCTACGAGCAGTACTTC. Amino acids: CASSQESGESYEQYF.

The chain is built from TRBV13 and TRBJ2-7; the D gene is possibly TRBD2 (6 bases). With 5 bases removed from V and 6 bases from J, the gap between germline ends came to 14 bases. Germline V gene lookup returns CDR1 PRHDT and CDR2 FYEKMQ (reference sequence). The CDR3 spans 13 residues. The chain's CDR3 is CASSHVGGLEQYF. DNA for the CDR3: TGTGCCAGCAGCCACGTCGGGGGACTCGAGCAGTACTTC.

This sequence joins TRBV6-1 and TRBJ2-7; 10 bases line up with TRBD2. V shed 8 bases, J shed 4 bases, and the junction held 5 bases outside the gene matches. This CDR3 spans 13 amino acids. CDR1 is MNHNS, CDR2 SASEGT, per germline. Here the CDR3 DNA reads TGTGCCAGCGAGAGACTAGCGGGTTACGAGCAGTACTTC. It is translated as CASERLAGYEQYF.

Of note for this clone: The identical CDR3 is also encoded by other nucleotide sequences in the sample. The chain uses TRBV30 and TRBJ1-4; D gene unclear. CDR1 GTSNPN and CDR2 SVGIG come from the germline V gene (reference sequence). V was cut by 0 bases and J by 5 bases, with 4 bases left in between. This CDR3 has 12 residues. In DNA form, the CDR3 reads TGTGCCTGGAGTGTAGCCAATGAAAAACTGTTTTTT. Protein: CAWSVANEKLFF. The full variable domain, completed using reference TRBV30 and TRBJ1-4, is SQTIHQWPATLVQPVGSPLSLECTVEGTSNPNLYWYRQAAGRGLQLLFYSVGIGQISSEVPQNLSASRPQDRQFILSSKKLLLSDSGFYLCAWSVANEKLFFGSGTQLSVL.

About this clone: Additional DNA sequences in this sample encode the identical CDR3. The chain employs TRBV5-1 and TRBJ1-1, with 10 bases aligning to TRBD1. Germline-derived CDR1 and CDR2 are SGHRS and YFSETQ. V lost 0 bases to trimming and J lost 5 bases; unmatched junction nucleotides: 1. CDR3 length equals 14 residues. In DNA, the CDR3 is TGCGCCAGCAGCTTGGGACAGGGGGCGACTGAAGCTTTCTTT. Its protein product is CASSLGQGATEAFF.

DNA of the CDR3: TGTGCCAGCAGCCCCGAGGCTTCTGCACATGAGCAGTTCTTC. Encoded protein: CASSPEASAHEQFF. The chain couples TRBV7-9 to TRBJ2-1, with D uncertain. Trimming pared 5 bases from V and 8 bases from J, leaving 16 bases between. Germline values: CDR1 SEHNR, CDR2 FQNEAQ (reference sequence). The CDR3 contains 14 residues. Complete variable domain (other parts from reference TRBV7-9 and TRBJ2-1): DTGVSQNPRHKITKRGQNVTFRCDPISEHNRLYWYRQTLGQGPEFLTYFQNEAQLEKSRLLSDRFSAERPKGSFSTLEIQRTEQGDSAMYLCASSPEASAHEQFFGPGTRLTVL.

The chain links TRBV5-5 to TRBJ2-7, with D hard to call. Looked up from germline, CDR1 is SGHKS and CDR2 is YYEKEE (reference sequence). V was clipped by 0 bases and J by 4 bases, with 8 bases between them. The CDR3 runs to 13 residues. The CDR3 coding sequence is TGTGCCAGCAGCTTGGAGTTTCCATACGAGCAGTACTTC. Protein: CASSLEFPYEQYF.

CDR3: CASSIEISYEQYF. Written as DNA, the CDR3 is TGTGCCAGTAGTATAGAGATATCCTACGAGCAGTACTTC. V gene TRBV19 combines with J gene TRBJ2-7; D is undetermined. Germline V CDR1 and CDR2: LNHDA, SQIVND (reference sequence). The CDR3 loop spans 13 amino acids. The V and J ends lost 0 bases and 1 base respectively, with 4 bases between them.

This rearrangement joins TRBV2 to TRBJ1-4, with D possibly being TRBD1 (5 bases). This CDR3 comprises 15 residues. The V and J ends lost 5 bases and 7 bases respectively, with 17 bases between them. Germline V lookup: CDR1 SNHLY, CDR2 FYNNEI. The CDR3 protein is CASSSNWGSGEKLFF. In DNA, the CDR3 is TGTGCCAGCAGTAGCAACTGGGGGTCAGGTGAAAAACTGTTTTTT.

This chain links TRBV5-4 with TRBJ2-7, with 15 bases matching TRBD2. Germline V gene sequence: CDR1 SGHNT, CDR2 YYREEE (reference sequence). The junction had 5 bases not matched to a gene; V was cut back by 4 bases and J by 6 bases. The CDR3 spans 15 residues. Here the CDR3 DNA reads TGTGCCAGCAGCCAAGGACTAGCGGGGGGGCGCGAGCAGTACTTC. Its protein is CASSQGLAGGREQYF.

The J gene is TRBJ2-2, the V gene TRBV6-6; D remains ambiguous. The V and J ends lost 7 bases and 6 bases respectively, with 9 bases between them. The germline gives CDR1 MNHNY, CDR2 SVGAGI (reference sequence). CDR3 length equals 12 residues. CDR3 DNA sequence: TGTGCCAGCACCGCCTCGTCCGGGGAGCTGTTTTTT. Amino acids: CASTASSGELFF.

Points on this clone: At one end the junction does not follow the germline gene, possibly because of a read error. Other nucleotide sequences from this sample produce the same CDR3. The V gene is TRBV6-6, the J gene TRBJ1-2, with 8 positions matching TRBD1. The CDR3 is 15 amino acids. Germline assignment: CDR1 MNHNY and CDR2 SVGAGI (reference sequence). For the CDR3, the DNA is TGTGCCAGCAGCCAATGGACAGGGAATGACTATGGCTATACCTTC. Translated: CASSQWTGNDYGYTF.

The chain employs TRBV6-5 and TRBJ1-6, with D tentatively TRBD1 (5 bases). The CDR3 is 15 residues long. From germline, CDR1 is MNHEY and CDR2 SVGAGI. V lost 6 bases and J 7 bases, leaving 16 bases between the germline ends. The CDR3 nucleotides are TGTGCCAGCAGAATAATACAGGAGGGCAATTCACCCCTCCACTTT. Protein product: CASRIIQEGNSPLHF.

The chain combines TRBV7-9 with TRBJ2-7; 9 bases match TRBD1. V dropped 2 bases and J dropped 7; count of bases not matched to a gene: 12. CDR3 length: 16 amino acids. The V gene's germline CDR1 is SEHNR and CDR2 FQNEAQ (reference sequence). In DNA form, the CDR3 reads TGTGCCAGCAGCTTAACCCCCGGACAGGGGACGGAAGAGCAGTACTTC. As protein: CASSLTPGQGTEEQYF.

As concerns this clone: Other DNA sequences within the sample encode an identical CDR3. The chain has TRBV7-9 and TRBJ2-5; D unresolved. Trimming removed 5 bases from V and 0 bases from J, with 7 bases in between. Germline V gene lookup returns CDR1 SEHNR and CDR2 FQNEAQ (reference sequence). This CDR3 spans 13 amino acids. CDR3 sequence reads: CASSRTDQETQYF. The CDR3 region has the DNA TGTGCCAGCAGCCGAACGGACCAAGAGACCCAGTACTTC.

The chain links TRBV6-5 to TRBJ2-7, with D tentatively TRBD1 or TRBD2 (5 bases each). Per germline, CDR1 MNHEY and CDR2 SVGAGI. Trimming cost V 2 bases and J 9 bases, with 20 bases left between them. This CDR3 region has 15 residues. CDR3 in DNA: TGTGCCAGCAGTTACGGCGAAGGGACCCCTGATCGGCAGTACTTC. It encodes CASSYGEGTPDRQYF.

The chain joins TRBV2 to TRBJ2-5, with TRBD1 matching 7 bases. This CDR3 contains 15 residues. V was pared by 5 bases and J by 0 bases, with 6 bases of the junction left unmatched. In germline, CDR1 is SNHLY, CDR2 FYNNEI. The CDR3 sequence is CASSHRQGDQETQYF. CDR3 nucleotide sequence: TGTGCCAGCAGTCACCGACAGGGCGACCAAGAGACCCAGTACTTC. Complete variable domain (other parts from reference TRBV2 and TRBJ2-5): EPEVTQTPSHQVTQMGQEVILRCVPISNHLYFYWYRQILGQKVEFLVSFYNNEISEKSEIFDDQFSVERPDGSNFTLKIRSTKLEDSAMYFCASSHRQGDQETQYFGPGTRLLVL.

J is TRBJ1-6 and V is TRBV7-8, with D hard to call. CDR1 and CDR2 from the germline V gene are SGHVS and FQNEAQ. V was pared by 1 base and J by 5 bases, with 6 bases between. This CDR3 is 14 amino acids long. The CDR3 DNA sequence: TGTGCCAGCAGCTTAGGTCTGAATAATTCACCCCTCCACTTT. Protein: CASSLGLNNSPLHF.

The chain links TRBV19 to TRBJ1-6, with D possibly being TRBD1 (6 bases). There are 16 residues in the CDR3. Germline CDR1 reads LNHDA; CDR2 reads SQIVND (reference sequence). V lost 1 base to trimming and J lost 10 bases, with 17 bases between them. CDR3 loop: CASSIVGGGIGSPLHF. In DNA, the CDR3 is TGTGCCAGTAGTATAGTGGGAGGGGGGATTGGATCACCCCTCCACTTT.

The chain has TRBV4-1 and TRBJ2-7; 9 bases agree with TRBD1. This CDR3 comprises 15 residues. The ends lost 4 bases at V and 3 bases at J; junction bases unmatched: 7. The germline V gene has CDR1 MGHRA and CDR2 YSYEKL. The CDR3 sequence is CASSPRTGDIYEQYF. CDR3 sequence (DNA): TGCGCCAGCAGCCCGAGGACAGGGGATATCTACGAGCAGTACTTC.

This rearrangement joins TRBV12-5 to TRBJ2-3; D is uncertain. The CDR3 has 12 amino acids. V lost 2 bases to trimming and J lost 2 bases, with 2 bases between them. CDR1 is LGHNT and CDR2 is FRNRAP in the germline V gene. The CDR3 nucleotides read TGTGCTAGTGGTTTGAACACAGATACGCAGTATTTT. It specifies CASGLNTDTQYF.

The chain recombines TRBV11-2 with TRBJ2-3, with 9 bases aligning to TRBD2. Germline V gene sequence: CDR1 SGHAT, CDR2 FQNNGV. Trimming removed 0 bases from V and 14 bases from J; junction bases left unmatched: 15. The CDR3 consists of 16 residues. CDR3: CASSLEEGLAGDPPYF. The CDR3 DNA reads as TGTGCCAGCAGCTTAGAAGAGGGCTTAGCGGGAGATCCCCCGTATTTT.

The chain uses TRBV11-2 and TRBJ2-5; no clear D. CDR1 and CDR2 from the germline V gene are SGHAT and FQNNGV. This CDR3 is built from 12 residues. The V gene lost 5 bases and the J gene lost 5 bases, with 9 bases spanning the gap. The CDR3 reads CASSRPGETQYF. CDR3 in DNA: TGTGCCAGCAGCCGACCCGGGGAGACCCAGTACTTC.

The chain employs TRBV10-3 and TRBJ1-1; 8 bases line up with TRBD1. V trimming: 6 bases; J trimming: 1 base; junction bases outside the gene matches: 7. The CDR3 is made up of 15 amino acids. From germline, CDR1 is ENHRY and CDR2 SYGVKD. The CDR3: CAISHTQGGNTEAFF. CDR3 coding DNA: TGTGCCATCAGCCACACACAGGGGGGGAACACTGAAGCTTTCTTT.